The T cell receptor (beta chain) under discussion was sequenced for a study of blood T cell repertoires in COVID-19. Across the whole study: There were acute and convalescent COVID-19 samples, and they came from the United States, Italy and Spain. PBMCs, B-cell-depleted T cells, or T cells provided the cDNA or gDNA that made up the material.

How the authors handled the data: Amplification with reference gene primers provided the estimates of nucleated cell counts. Measured with immunoSEQ multiplex PCR; TCRdb has only the in-frame clones, and not every one. V, J and clone size were drawn from that table, and D and trimming were deduced from the DNA. Of under 130,000 clones listed, more than 60% are singletons. CDR1 is SGHTA and CDR2 is FQGNSA in the germline V gene. Trimming cost V 3 bases and J 0 bases; bases outside gene matches: 11. The CDR3 is 19 amino acids. V usage is TRBV7-2 and J usage is TRBJ2-1; TRBD1 matches at 10 bases. The source of this sequence is a man in his 70s with active or convalescent COVID-19. Sequenced input: peripheral blood. The CDR3 coding sequence is TGTGCCAGCAGCTTGAGGGACAGGGGTTATATCGGCTCCTACAATGAGCAGTTCTTC. It codes for CASSLRDRGYIGSYNEQFF.